Shown below are 31 T cell receptor beta chains from a single sample sequenced in a study of cytomegalovirus exposure and HLA in healthy donors (dated by TCRdb to 2015 to 2018). The library relied on the immunoSEQ multiplex PCR assay. For the multiplex PCR, a mixture combining 60 forward primers for TCR Vbeta segments and 13 reverse primers for TCR Jbeta segments was used. TCRdb's version of the immuneACCESS table is confined to in-frame rearrangements and falls short of the full clone set. An unresolved V gene accounts for under half of the shortfall where checked; the remainder is of unknown origin. The sample includes under 200,000 clones, with about four fifths observed a single time. The top ten hold roughly 6% of the sample. The sample was PBMCs. The receptors derive from a woman under 40 in good health and CMV-seropositive.

CDR3 sequence (DNA): TGTGCCAGCAGTCTAGCGGGAGGTTATCCAGATACGCAGTATTTT. Translated: CASSLAGGYPDTQYF. The genes are TRBV6-5 and TRBJ2-3, with TRBD2 matching 11 bases. V trimming: 5 bases; J trimming: 4 bases; junction bases outside the gene matches: 5. The V gene's germline CDR1 is MNHEY and CDR2 SVGAGI. The CDR3 contains 15 residues.

The table lists this clone with a count of one. V and J are TRBV5-5 and TRBJ2-2; 8 nucleotides match TRBD2. The CDR3 covers 14 residues. Looked up from germline, CDR1 is SGHKS and CDR2 is YYEKEE (reference sequence). Trimming removed 5 bases from V and 1 base from J; junction bases left unmatched: 1. Written as DNA, the CDR3 is TGTGCCAGCAGTCTAGCGGGGAACACCGGGGAGCTGTTTTTT. Residues: CASSLAGNTGELFF.

The rearrangement uses TRBV6-6 and TRBJ2-1; the match to TRBD1 covers 7 bases. The CDR3 runs 12 residues. From germline, CDR1 is MNHNY and CDR2 SVGAGI (reference sequence). The J segment lost 9 bases and the V segment lost 6 bases, leaving 5 bases of the junction unmatched. CDR3 sequence (DNA): TGTGCCAGCAGCCCCGGGACAGTTGAGCAGTTCTTC. Protein product: CASSPGTVEQFF.

V gene TRBV7-9 combines with J gene TRBJ1-4, with D unresolved. Germline CDR1 reads SEHNR; CDR2 reads FQNEAQ (reference sequence). V was clipped by 5 bases and J by 5 bases, with 9 bases between them. The CDR3 spans 13 residues. CDR3 DNA: TGTGCCAGCAGCGCGCGTCGGAATGAAAAACTGTTTTTT. Protein sequence: CASSARRNEKLFF.

This clone was seen only once. The chain couples TRBV19 to TRBJ2-2; TRBD2 agrees at 7 bases. The CDR3 is 14 amino acids. Germline values: CDR1 LNHDA, CDR2 SQIVND (reference sequence). V was pared by 5 bases and J by 1 base, with 1 base of the junction left unmatched. The CDR3, as DNA: TGTGCCAGTAGTCTAGCGGTGAACACCGGGGAGCTGTTTTTT. Protein: CASSLAVNTGELFF.

The gene calls are TRBV5-1 and TRBJ1-1, with 8 bases identical to TRBD1. V lost 3 bases to trimming and J lost 9 bases; unmatched junction nucleotides: 4. Germline V gives CDR1 SGHRS, CDR2 YFSETQ. This CDR3 comprises 12 residues. CDR3 nucleotide sequence: TGCGCCAGCAGCTATGGACAGGGTAAAGCTTTCTTT. The encoded protein is CASSYGQGKAFF.

In nucleotides, the CDR3 is TGTGCCAGCAGTTTATCGGGAGCTACCGGGGAGCTGTTTTTT. Translating it yields CASSLSGATGELFF. V usage is TRBV28 and J usage is TRBJ2-2, with D perhaps matching TRBD2 (6 bases). V was clipped by 1 base and J by 5 bases, with 8 bases between them. CDR3 length equals 14 residues. Germline V CDR1 and CDR2: MDHEN, SYDVKM.

This clone was counted once. This rearrangement joins TRBV7-9 to TRBJ2-7; TRBD1 is a possible D gene (6 bases). Germline V gene lookup returns CDR1 SEHNR and CDR2 FQNEAQ (reference sequence). V was cut by 1 base and J by 6 bases, with 22 bases left in between. This CDR3 has 17 residues. CDR3 residues: CASSLGGWGPTEGEQYF. The DNA for the CDR3 is TGTGCCAGCAGCTTAGGAGGCTGGGGGCCTACAGAGGGCGAGCAGTACTTC.

V is TRBV13 and J is TRBJ1-5; 11 bases align to TRBD1. The germline V gene has CDR1 PRHDT and CDR2 FYEKMQ (reference sequence). The CDR3 extends over 18 amino acids. With 4 bases clipped from V and 7 bases from J, the junction kept 15 bases outside the gene matches. The CDR3 protein is CASSSDRGRGGARQPQHF. The CDR3 coding sequence is TGTGCCAGCAGCTCGGACAGGGGGCGAGGAGGTGCGAGGCAGCCCCAGCATTTT.

The V call is TRBV6-1, the J call TRBJ2-1; TRBD2 matches at 11 bases. V shed 8 bases, J shed 7 bases, and the junction held 7 bases outside the gene matches. CDR3 size: 14 residues. Germline values: CDR1 MNHNS, CDR2 SASEGT. CDR3 nucleotide sequence: TGTGCCAGCCTATTGGGACTAGCGGTTAATGAGCAGTTCTTC. Encoded protein: CASLLGLAVNEQFF.

The chain combines TRBV5-1 with TRBJ2-5, with TRBD2 identical over 9 bases. This CDR3 is built from 15 residues. Germline V CDR1 and CDR2: SGHRS, YFSETQ. J lost 2 bases, V lost 5 bases, and 7 bases had no gene match. The CDR3 DNA is TGCGCCAGCAGGAGACGCGGGGGGGAGCAAGAGACCCAGTACTTC. This encodes CASRRRGGEQETQYF.

The J gene is TRBJ2-2, the V gene TRBV27; 9 bases align to TRBD2. Germline V gives CDR1 MNHEY, CDR2 SMNVEV (reference sequence). The trim removed 10 bases at V and 5 bases at J, leaving 11 bases unmatched. The CDR3 covers 15 residues. The CDR3 DNA follows: TGTGCCACGGGAAGCGGGAGGAGCAGGACCGGGGAGCTGTTTTTT. As protein: CATGSGRSRTGELFF.

This chain uses TRBV28 with TRBJ2-1; D perhaps matches TRBD1 (5 bases). The germline V and J ends were trimmed by 4 bases and 3 bases, with 16 bases remaining between them. This CDR3 is built from 16 residues. In germline, CDR1 is MDHEN, CDR2 SYDVKM. The CDR3 bases are TGTGCCAGCAGTTGGAAGAAGGGGCCCGTCTACAATGAGCAGTTCTTC. Amino acid sequence: CASSWKKGPVYNEQFF.

The chain couples TRBV4-1 to TRBJ2-1; D is perhaps TRBD2 (5 bases). Looked up from germline, CDR1 is MGHRA and CDR2 is YSYEKL. Trimming removed 1 base at V and 8 bases at J, with 12 bases between. This CDR3 region has 14 residues. CDR3 loop: CASSQVDYEDEQFF. The CDR3 DNA is TGCGCCAGCAGCCAAGTCGACTACGAGGATGAGCAGTTCTTC.

The rearrangement joins TRBV10-3 to TRBJ2-3; 9 positions match TRBD2. Germline V gene data show CDR1 as ENHRY and CDR2 as SYGVKD. J was trimmed by 6 bases and V by 2 bases; bases with no gene match: 15. This CDR3 contains 18 residues. DNA of the CDR3: TGTGCCATCAGTGAGGGATTAGCGGGAGCCCGTAGCGTGGATACGCAGTATTTT. It encodes CAISEGLAGARSVDTQYF.

The DNA of the CDR3 is TGTGCAAGTCGCTCACGACTAGCGGGGACACTAGAGACCCAGTACTTC. Translated: CASRSRLAGTLETQYF. This chain connects TRBV12-2 to TRBJ2-5; TRBD2, the table's D call, was not compared with the DNA. TRBV12-2 is flagged as a pseudogene. This CDR3 has 16 amino acids.

This clone was detected only once. This chain uses TRBV7-6 with TRBJ1-5, with 7 positions matching TRBD1. The CDR3 loop spans 14 amino acids. Germline V CDR1 and CDR2: SGHVS, FNYEAQ. The junction had 4 bases not matched to a gene; V was cut back by 1 base and J by 7 bases. The CDR3 nucleotides are TGTGCCAGCAGCTTAGGGCAGGGGGGACAGCCCCAGCATTTT. This translates into CASSLGQGGQPQHF.

V gene TRBV27 combines with J gene TRBJ1-2; no reliable D call. Germline V gene sequence: CDR1 MNHEY, CDR2 SMNVEV (reference sequence). The CDR3 runs to 15 residues. V was shortened by 0 bases and J by 5 bases, with 13 bases between the two germline ends. The CDR3 DNA follows: TGTGCCAGCAGTTTATCCCCAGGCAGGCATTATGGCTACACCTTC. As protein: CASSLSPGRHYGYTF.

This clone was detected only a few times. The rearrangement links TRBV5-6 to TRBJ1-6; D call uncertain. V lost 2 bases to trimming and J lost 9 bases, with 6 bases between them. CDR1 is SGHDT and CDR2 is YYEEEE in the germline V gene. CDR3 length equals 12 residues. The CDR3 spells CASSLNTSPLHF. The CDR3 DNA reads TGTGCCAGCAGCTTAAACACTTCACCCCTCCACTTT.

The CDR3, as DNA: TGCGCCAGCAGCCTTAACTCAGGGGCTGGAAACACCATATATTTT. Translating it yields CASSLNSGAGNTIYF. The V and J genes are TRBV5-1 and TRBJ1-3; D may be TRBD1 (6 bases). Per the germline V gene, CDR1 is SGHRS and CDR2 is YFSETQ. There are 15 residues in the CDR3. Trimming stripped 4 bases from V and 2 bases from J, with 13 bases between.

The CDR3 loop is CASSQGRGYTF. CDR3 coding DNA: TGTGCCAGCAGCCAGGGGCGCGGCTACACCTTC. The J gene is TRBJ1-2, the V gene TRBV6-4, with D possibly matching TRBD1 (6 bases). Trimming removed 6 bases at V and 8 bases at J, with 10 bases between. The CDR3 has 11 residues. Germline-derived CDR1 and CDR2 are MRHNA and SNTAGT.

The chain joins TRBV5-6 to TRBJ1-1, with D unclear. The length of the CDR3 is 14 residues. The V end lost 2 bases, the J end lost 5 bases, and 13 bases lay between the germline ends. The germline V gene has CDR1 SGHDT and CDR2 YYEEEE. The CDR3 here is CASSFNRAQTEAFF. The CDR3 nucleotides are TGTGCCAGCAGCTTTAACAGAGCTCAGACTGAAGCTTTCTTT.

V usage is TRBV28 and J usage is TRBJ1-1, with 10 bases fitting TRBD1. Germline lookup yields CDR1 MDHEN and CDR2 SYDVKM. The V gene end was trimmed by 10 bases and the J gene end by 4 bases; junction bases not matched to a gene: 18. The CDR3 contains 17 residues. CDR3 DNA: TGTGCCACCTATAGACGACAGGGGGCGCAGGGGAGCACTGAAGCTTTCTTT. Amino acid sequence: CATYRRQGAQGSTEAFF.

The chain links TRBV28 to TRBJ2-7; possibly TRBD1 for D (5 bases). CDR1 MDHEN and CDR2 SYDVKM come from the germline V gene. The CDR3 length is 15 residues. Deletions cut 4 bases from V and 1 base from J, with 14 bases between. CDR3 loop: CASSYNLQVSYEQYF. CDR3 bases: TGTGCCAGCAGTTATAATCTACAGGTTTCCTACGAGCAGTACTTC.

This chain links TRBV18 with TRBJ2-7; 7 bases are shared with TRBD1. Germline lookup yields CDR1 KGHSH and CDR2 LQKENI. Trimming removed 1 base from V and 1 base from J; junction bases left unmatched: 7. The CDR3 has 16 amino acids. The CDR3 region is CASSPLPGQTSYEQYF. CDR3 in DNA: TGTGCCAGCTCACCACTTCCGGGACAGACATCCTACGAGCAGTACTTC.

The rearrangement joins TRBV9 to TRBJ2-2, with TRBD1 identical over 9 bases. With V trimmed by 0 bases and J by 4 bases, 4 bases remained unmatched. Germline CDR1 SGDLS, CDR2 YYNGEE. There are 16 residues in the CDR3. CDR3 amino acids: CASSVGNRGRTGELFF. DNA for the CDR3: TGTGCCAGCAGCGTAGGGAACAGGGGGCGCACCGGGGAGCTGTTTTTT.

The chain carries TRBV18 and TRBJ2-5, with D unclear. The CDR3 consists of 14 residues. CDR1 is KGHSH and CDR2 is LQKENI in the germline V gene. V gave up 6 bases and J gave up 4 bases, with 15 bases separating them. The CDR3 spells CASSFGSPGETQYF. The CDR3 DNA reads as TGTGCCAGCTCCTTCGGGTCACCCGGAGAGACCCAGTACTTC.

The chain carries TRBV19 and TRBJ2-3; D not resolved. This CDR3 spans 17 amino acids. Germline CDR1 LNHDA, CDR2 SQIVND (reference sequence). V was pared by 4 bases and J by 2 bases, with 19 bases between. CDR3 loop: CASSTKLGSRPTDTQYF. In nucleotides, the CDR3 is TGTGCCAGTAGTACCAAGCTCGGATCTAGGCCCACAGATACGCAGTATTTT.

This clone was detected only a few times. This chain connects TRBV5-4 to TRBJ1-1; 7 nucleotides align to TRBD1. With V trimmed by 4 bases and J by 1 base, 7 bases remained unmatched. Germline V gene data show CDR1 as SGHNT and CDR2 as YYREEE (reference sequence). The CDR3 contains 15 residues. In DNA form, the CDR3 reads TGTGCCAGCAGCAAACCGAGACAGGGGAACACTGAAGCTTTCTTT. Translated: CASSKPRQGNTEAFF.

In its sample, this clone was seen a few times. The chain is built from TRBV18 and TRBJ1-1; D gene ambiguous. The ends were cut back, 6 bases at V and 6 bases at J, with 11 bases in the middle. Germline V gene data show CDR1 as KGHSH and CDR2 as LQKENI. The CDR3 runs 12 residues. In DNA form, the CDR3 reads TGTGCCAGCTCCTCGCCTCGGGCTGAAGCTTTCTTT. Amino acids: CASSSPRAEAFF.

The chain is built from TRBV18 and TRBJ1-1; D is undetermined. The CDR3 runs 13 residues. Germline values: CDR1 KGHSH, CDR2 LQKENI. Trimming took 3 bases from V and 9 from J, leaving 14 bases between them. CDR3 bases: TGTGCCAGCTCACCCACCACAAACCCAAAAGCTTTCTTT. Translated, it gives CASSPTTNPKAFF.